Listed here are 16 T cell receptor beta chains from one sample, sequenced in a study of molecular identifiers for immune sequencing clone quantification. TCRdb called the PCR reads again in MiXCR, with one record for every CDR3 protein. The sample lists about 54,000 distinct CDR3 sequences, approximately 25% occurring once. Sequencing input: naive CD8+ T cells from blood, with Jurkat cell RNA spiked in. The subset denotes: FACS-sorted CD8+CD4-CCR7+CD45RA+ naive T cells. Receptors were obtained from a human donor in good health. Some libraries in this study had Jurkat cell RNA spiked in.

The CDR3 bases are TGCAGTGCTAGAGCTTACACCTCTCCGAACACTGAAGCTTTCTTT. It codes for CSARAYTSPNTEAFF. The chain employs TRBV20-1 and TRBJ1-1; D not resolved. Per germline, CDR1 DFQATT and CDR2 SNEGSKA (reference sequence). This CDR3 region has 15 residues. The V end was cut by 1 base, the J end by 1 base, with 13 bases between.

About this clonotype: A read error may be the cause here, since a much bigger clone is one base away. The chain combines TRBV27 with TRBJ2-3; TRBD2 matches 8 bases. Germline V gene sequence: CDR1 MNHEY, CDR2 SMNVEV (reference sequence). The CDR3 totals 16 residues. Germline trimming cut 5 bases from V and 5 bases from J; bases unmatched to any gene: 12. The CDR3 coding sequence is TGTGCCAGCAGTCCTCGACTAGCGAGGACCCAAGATACGCAGTATTTT. The encoded protein is CASSPRLARTQDTQYF.

A note on this clonotype: The junction departs from the called germline gene at one end, perhaps through a read error. The chain has TRBV3-1 and TRBJ2-3; possibly TRBD2 for D (6 bases). Germline V gene sequence: CDR1 LGHDT, CDR2 YNNKEL (reference sequence). The CDR3 loop spans 15 amino acids. CDR3 coding DNA: TGTGCCAGCAGCACACCGGGACTTTCCGTTGATACGCAGAATTTT. Protein sequence: CASSTPGLSVDTQNF.

As to this clonotype: Since a much larger clone is just one base distant, this may be a read error. V is TRBV28 and J is TRBJ2-7; perhaps TRBD1 as D (5 bases). CDR1 and CDR2 (germline): MDHEN, SYDVKM. With 3 bases removed from V and 5 bases from J, the gap between germline ends came to 14 bases. The CDR3 loop spans 14 amino acids. CDR3 loop: CASSFGAKSHEQYF. As DNA, the CDR3 is TGTGCCAGCAGTTTTGGGGCAAAGTCCCACGAGCAGTACTTC.

This clonotype was seen repeatedly, ten times or more. This chain links TRBV4-2 with TRBJ2-1; 7 positions match TRBD2. CDR1 and CDR2 (germline): LGHNA, YNFKEQ. CDR3 length: 13 amino acids. V lost 4 bases to trimming and J lost 10 bases; unmatched junction nucleotides: 7. In DNA, the CDR3 is TGTGCCAGCAGCCCGGGACTACTTAACGAGCAGTTCTTC. Translation: CASSPGLLNEQFF.

This clonotype has just a few counts. Since a much larger clone is just one base distant, this may be a read error. V usage is TRBV4-1 and J usage is TRBJ2-7; TRBD1 is a possible D gene (5 bases). The CDR3 runs 15 residues. The germline V gene has CDR1 MGHRA and CDR2 YSYEKL. Trimming pared 1 base from V and 7 bases from J, leaving 17 bases between. In nucleotides, the CDR3 is TGCGCCAGCAGCCAAGGTCAGGACATCCGGAGAGAGCAGTACTTC. Its protein product is CASSQGQDIRREQYF.

There are many counts of this clonotype. The genes are TRBV4-3 and TRBJ2-1; TRBD2 agrees at 9 bases. The V gene end was trimmed by 3 bases and the J gene end by 8 bases; junction bases not matched to a gene: 5. The CDR3 loop spans 14 amino acids. In germline, CDR1 is LGHNA, CDR2 YSLEER. CDR3 in DNA: TGCGCCAGCAGCCAGCGCGGGAGGGCGTATGAGCAGTTCTTC. Amino acids: CASSQRGRAYEQFF.

There are a few counts of this clonotype. A read error may explain this, as a much larger clone is one base away. This chain uses TRBV4-3 with TRBJ2-1; possible D gene TRBD1, 6 bases. CDR1 is LGHNA and CDR2 is YSLEER in the germline V gene. Trimming pared 0 bases from V and 7 bases from J, leaving 13 bases between. CDR3 length: 15 amino acids. CDR3 DNA sequence: TGCGCCAGCAGCCAAGAGCGGGCAGGGGTGAATGAGCAGTTCTTC. This codes for CASSQERAGVNEQFF.

This clonotype was counted only a few times. The germline gene is not matched at one end of the junction; a read error may be the cause. The rearrangement joins TRBV3-1 to TRBJ2-7; 7 nucleotides match TRBD2. Germline lookup yields CDR1 LGHDT and CDR2 YNNKEL (reference sequence). CDR3 length: 14 residues. CDR3 sequence: CACSPGGLSYEQYF. As DNA, the CDR3 is TGTGCCTGCAGCCCGGGAGGACTCTCCTACGAGCAGTACTTC.

This clonotype was seen at least ten times. The CDR3 nucleotides are TGCGCCAGCAGTCCCGGACTAGCGGGAGAGCACGAGCAGTACTTC. It translates to CASSPGLAGEHEQYF. The chain recombines TRBV4-1 with TRBJ2-7, with 13 positions matching TRBD2. Germline lookup yields CDR1 MGHRA and CDR2 YSYEKL. V trimming: 6 bases; J trimming: 5 bases; junction bases outside the gene matches: 7. CDR3 length: 15 amino acids.

The sample holds many counts of this clonotype. V usage is TRBV30 and J usage is TRBJ1-5; D is perhaps TRBD1 (5 bases). With 3 bases removed from V and 3 bases from J, the gap between germline ends came to 18 bases. There are 16 residues in the CDR3. Looked up from germline, CDR1 is GTSNPN and CDR2 is SVGIG (reference sequence). The CDR3 DNA follows: TGTGCCTGGAGGCCATTGGGGGGGGATTTCAATCAGCCCCAGCATTTT. Its protein is CAWRPLGGDFNQPQHF.

This clonotype showed up just a few times. The chain joins TRBV13 to TRBJ1-1; TRBD1 is a possible D gene (6 bases). The CDR3 has 16 residues. Germline V gene lookup returns CDR1 PRHDT and CDR2 FYEKMQ (reference sequence). Between the trimmed V and J ends, which lost 6 bases and 3 bases, there was a span of 20 bases. As DNA, the CDR3 is TGTGCCAGCAGAGTAGGGGGTAGGGGTGGGTACACTGAAGCTTTCTTT. Residues: CASRVGGRGGYTEAFF.

This clonotype was observed many times. The chain has TRBV4-3 and TRBJ2-2; 10 bases match TRBD1. Looked up from germline, CDR1 is LGHNA and CDR2 is YSLEER. The CDR3 loop spans 17 amino acids. With V trimmed by 0 bases and J by 1 base, 2 bases remained unmatched. The CDR3 reads CASSQDWTGGNTGELFF. DNA of the CDR3: TGCGCCAGCAGCCAAGATTGGACAGGGGGGAACACCGGGGAGCTGTTTTTT.

This clonotype showed up many times. V gene TRBV25-1 combines with J gene TRBJ1-1; possibly TRBD1 for D (5 bases). Between the trimmed V and J ends, which lost 2 bases and 5 bases, there was a span of 6 bases. The length of the CDR3 is 12 residues. Germline V CDR1 and CDR2: MGHDK, SYGVNS. DNA for the CDR3: TGTGCCAGCAGTGAAGGGGGAACTGAAGCTTTCTTT. Protein: CASSEGGTEAFF.

About this clonotype: The CDR3 carries no conserved terminal phenylalanine or tryptophan, so it likely arises from a read error. The CDR3 DNA reads TGTGCCAGCAGTCCCCGACACGTTTTGGGCACTGAAGCTTTCTCT. Its translation: CASSPRHVLGTEAFS. This chain links TRBV27 with TRBJ1-1; D call uncertain. Germline V gene lookup returns CDR1 MNHEY and CDR2 SMNVEV (reference sequence). This CDR3 comprises 15 residues. The V end was cut by 5 bases, the J end by 4 bases, with 17 bases between.

This clonotype has a handful of counts. Here the CDR3 reads CASSLEGQFYEQYF. The CDR3 DNA sequence: TGTGCCAGCAGTTTAGAGGGACAGTTCTACGAGCAGTACTTC. The rearrangement links TRBV12-3 or TRBV12-4 to TRBJ2-7, with TRBD1 matching 7 bases. V dropped 1 base and J dropped 3; count of bases not matched to a gene: 3. This CDR3 is 14 amino acids long.